The rows below give T cell receptor beta chains drawn from one sample of a study of T cell responses to AZD1222 COVID-19 vaccine. Libraries were prepared by immunoSEQ multiplex PCR; TCRdb keeps only in-frame clonotypes and omits some of them. The sample consists of about 110,000 clones, approximately 85% of them appearing once. This specimen consisted of peripheral blood, obtained on day 0 of AZD1222 vaccination. Every receptor here comes from an adult in good health. CDR3s include the opening cysteine and the closing phenylalanine or tryptophan. Fields, in order: clone size, D gene, J gene, V gene, CDR3 protein, CDR3 DNA. D genes are given only for firm matches. Clone size is given for some rows only: seen once, a few or many times, or a class if the clone is expanded.

. | . | TRBJ1-5 | TRBV19 | CASKVGGAENQPQHF | TGTGCCAGTAAAGTGGGGGGGGCGGAAAATCAGCCCCAGCATTTT
. | TRBD2 | TRBJ2-3 | TRBV2 | CASSPRSGGTDTQYF | TGTGCCAGCAGCCCTCGCAGCGGGGGCACAGATACGCAGTATTTT
. | . | TRBJ1-5 | TRBV6-2/TRBV6-3 | CASSYARTLRPQHF | TGTGCCAGCAGTTACGCCCGGACCCTTCGGCCCCAGCATTTT
few | . | TRBJ1-4 | TRBV15 | CATSSSQGGTEKLFF | TGTGCCACCAGCAGTTCACAGGGTGGTACTGAAAAACTGTTTTTT
. | . | TRBJ1-2 | TRBV11-2 | CASSLSLGGADYGYTF | TGTGCCAGCAGCTTGTCATTAGGGGGGGCGGACTATGGCTACACCTTC
. | TRBD1 | TRBJ1-1 | TRBV7-9 | CASSADRGTEAFF | TGTGCCAGCAGCGCTGACAGGGGCACTGAAGCTTTCTTT
. | TRBD1 | TRBJ2-7 | TRBV3-1/TRBV3-2 | CASRGTGVYEQYF | TGTGCCAGCCGGGGGACAGGGGTCTACGAGCAGTACTTC
. | . | TRBJ1-1 | TRBV2 | CAGGPMNTEAFF | TGTGCCGGGGGACCCATGAACACTGAAGCTTTCTTT
. | TRBD2 | TRBJ2-3 | TRBV7-2 | CASSLSSTSGVGDTQYF | TGTGCCAGCAGCTTATCGTCCACTAGCGGGGTGGGGGATACGCAGTATTTT
. | . | TRBJ1-5 | TRBV4-2 | CASSQGGGPNQPQHF | TGTGCCAGCAGCCAAGGTGGGGGCCCCAATCAGCCCCAGCATTTT
. | . | TRBJ1-4 | TRBV2 | CASSLDRLPEKLFF | TGTGCCAGCAGTTTAGACAGGTTGCCTGAAAAACTGTTTTTT
once | . | TRBJ1-2 | TRBV5-6 | CASSLFVEAGYTF | TGTGCCAGCAGCCTCTTCGTGGAGGCTGGCTACACCTTC
. | TRBD2 | TRBJ2-3 | TRBV15 | CATSRESGETDTQYF | TGTGCCACCAGCAGAGAGAGCGGGGAAACAGATACGCAGTATTTT
few | . | TRBJ2-7 | TRBV6-6 | CASTPPGAVSSYEQYF | TGTGCCAGCACCCCCCCCGGGGCGGTAAGCTCCTACGAGCAGTACTTC
. | . | TRBJ2-2 | TRBV4-2 | CASSQLDPTWNTGELFF | TGTGCCAGCAGCCAACTAGACCCTACTTGGAACACCGGGGAGCTGTTTTTT
. | . | TRBJ2-7 | TRBV28 | CASGPLYEQYF | TGTGCCAGCGGCCCCTTATACGAGCAGTACTTC
. | . | TRBJ2-3 | TRBV3-1/TRBV3-2 | CASSQDKATQYF | TGTGCCAGCAGCCAAGATAAAGCTACGCAGTATTTT
. | TRBD1 | TRBJ1-2 | TRBV28 | CASSRLTGTERRYGYTF | TGTGCCAGCAGCCGTCTGACCGGGACAGAGAGGCGCTATGGCTACACCTTC
. | TRBD2 | TRBJ2-7 | TRBV7-9 | CASSPGGFGTTYEQYF | TGTGCCAGCAGCCCCGGTGGCTTTGGGACTACTTACGAGCAGTACTTC
. | . | TRBJ1-5 | TRBV18 | CASSPSENQPQHF | TGTGCCAGCTCACCATCTGAGAATCAGCCCCAGCATTTT
. | . | TRBJ2-7 | TRBV10-3 | CAISETGGSYEQYF | TGTGCCATCAGTGAGACAGGAGGATCCTACGAGCAGTACTTC
. | . | TRBJ2-1 | TRBV7-2 | CASSLGGLEQFF | TGTGCCAGCAGCTTGGGGGGGCTTGAGCAGTTCTTC
. | . | TRBJ2-3 | TRBV14 | CASSHFRGRGTDTQYF | TGTGCCAGCAGCCATTTTCGGGGGCGCGGCACAGATACGCAGTATTTT
. | . | TRBJ1-1 | TRBV28 | CASKDSQAFF | TGTGCCAGCAAGGACAGCCAAGCTTTCTTT
. | . | TRBJ1-5 | TRBV7-2 | CASSLRGNQPQHF | TGTGCCAGCAGCTTAAGGGGAAATCAGCCCCAGCATTTT
. | . | TRBJ1-3 | TRBV19 | CASSMGEMPGNTIYF | TGTGCCAGTAGTATGGGGGAAATGCCTGGAAACACCATATATTTT
. | . | TRBJ1-1 | TRBV19 | CASSYPGTHTEAFF | TGTGCCAGTAGTTACCCTGGGACACACACTGAAGCTTTCTTT
. | . | TRBJ1-4 | TRBV5-1 | CASSLALGLNEKLFF | TGCGCCAGCAGCTTGGCGCTGGGGTTAAATGAAAAACTGTTTTTT
once | . | TRBJ2-1 | TRBV6-5 | CASSIGQYNEQFF | TGTGCCAGCAGTATCGGACAGTACAATGAGCAGTTCTTC
. | . | TRBJ2-7 | TRBV7-9 | CASSGPVTEQYF | TGTGCCAGCAGCGGCCCCGTGACCGAGCAGTACTTC
. | . | TRBJ2-7 | TRBV5-4 | CASSLVRGEQYF | TGTGCCAGCAGCTTGGTCCGCGGCGAGCAGTACTTC
. | . | TRBJ1-1 | TRBV6-5 | CASNHKGEAFF | TGTGCCAGCAACCATAAGGGTGAAGCTTTCTTT
. | . | TRBJ1-1 | TRBV6-4 | CASRRGQNTEAFF | TGTGCCAGCAGAAGAGGACAGAACACTGAAGCTTTCTTT
. | . | TRBJ1-5 | TRBV7-6 | CASSKGHELNQPQHF | TGTGCCAGCAGCAAGGGACATGAATTAAATCAGCCCCAGCATTTT
few | TRBD1 | TRBJ1-4 | TRBV6-2/TRBV6-3 | CASSSGTGVEKLFF | TGTGCCAGCAGTTCCGGGACAGGGGTGGAAAAACTGTTTTTT
. | . | TRBJ1-2 | TRBV9 | CASSVAGSGYTF | TGTGCCAGCAGCGTAGCGGGGAGCGGCTACACCTTC
. | . | TRBJ2-5 | TRBV5-1 | CASSPGGAETQYF | TGCGCCAGCAGCCCGGGCGGGGCAGAGACCCAGTACTTC
. | . | TRBJ2-2 | TRBV10-3 | CAIRGAEGTGELFF | TGTGCCATCAGAGGGGCCGAGGGGACCGGGGAGCTGTTTTTT
. | . | TRBJ2-2 | TRBV4-3 | CASSQDFRGELFF | TGCGCCAGCAGCCAAGACTTCCGCGGGGAGCTGTTTTTT
. | TRBD1 | TRBJ2-7 | TRBV7-8 | CASSLGQGSREQYF | TGTGCCAGCAGCTTGGGACAGGGGTCCCGCGAGCAGTACTTC
. | TRBD2 | TRBJ2-4 | TRBV3-1/TRBV3-2 | CASSRWTSTENIQYF | TGTGCCAGCAGCCGCTGGACTAGCACCGAAAACATTCAGTACTTC
. | . | TRBJ2-5 | TRBV4-2 | CASSQQTAVQETQYF | TGTGCCAGCAGCCAACAGACGGCCGTACAAGAGACCCAGTACTTC
. | . | TRBJ2-5 | TRBV11-3 | CASSLGIQETQYF | TGTGCCAGCAGCTTGGGAATTCAAGAGACCCAGTACTTC
once | TRBD1 | TRBJ2-1 | TRBV7-9 | CASRRGQGTNEQFF | TGTGCCAGCAGGAGGGGACAGGGTACGAATGAGCAGTTCTTC
. | TRBD1 | TRBJ1-1 | TRBV2 | CASRRDRGNTEAFF | TGTGCCAGCAGGCGGGACAGGGGGAACACTGAAGCTTTCTTT
few | TRBD1 | TRBJ1-2 | TRBV6-1 | CASSDADRVAYGYTF | TGTGCCAGCAGTGACGCGGACAGGGTAGCCTATGGCTACACCTTC
. | . | TRBJ2-3 | TRBV24-1 | CATSDFRTDTQYF | TGTGCCACCAGTGATTTTAGGACAGATACGCAGTATTTT
. | . | TRBJ2-7 | TRBV14 | CATDSSYEQYF | TGTGCCACAGACAGCTCCTATGAGCAGTACTTC
. | . | TRBJ2-7 | TRBV2 | CASNARWPYEQYF | TGTGCCAGCAATGCCAGGTGGCCCTACGAGCAGTACTTC
. | . | TRBJ1-6 | TRBV27 | CASSPGTADSPLHF | TGTGCCAGCAGTCCCGGGACCGCTGATTCACCCCTCCACTTT